These 9 T cell receptor beta chains originate from one sample sequenced in a study of control samples from healthy donors and cancer patients. TCRdb's copy holds only in-frame clones and misses some; the assay was immunoSEQ multiplex PCR. This sample has approximately 100,000 clones, with approximately 90% found just once. Input material: blood. The receptors come from a human donor in good health. The donor label of this sample is uncertain.

The J gene is TRBJ1-1, the V gene TRBV30, with 7 positions matching TRBD1. Trimming took 6 bases from V and 1 from J; bases not matched to a gene: 5. The CDR3 covers 13 residues. From germline, CDR1 is GTSNPN and CDR2 SVGIG (reference sequence). The CDR3 loop reads CACSRQGNTEAFF. The CDR3 bases are TGTGCCTGCTCCCGACAGGGGAACACTGAAGCTTTCTTT.

The chain recombines TRBV15 with TRBJ2-2, with no clear D. V lost 1 base and J 0 bases, leaving 6 bases between the germline ends. CDR1 LNHNV and CDR2 YYDKDF come from the germline V gene (reference sequence). The CDR3 is 15 residues long. CDR3 sequence (DNA): TGTGCCACCAGCAGAGTTAGGGCGAACACCGGGGAGCTGTTTTTT. As protein: CATSRVRANTGELFF.

The chain joins TRBV11-2 to TRBJ2-5; TRBD2 matches at 8 bases. The CDR3 extends over 15 amino acids. Losses at the gene ends were 5 bases for V and 5 bases for J; bases not matched to a gene: 10. Germline CDR1 is SGHAT and CDR2 is FQNNGV. The CDR3 protein is CASSRPGLVGETQYF. In nucleotides, the CDR3 is TGTGCCAGCAGCAGACCGGGACTAGTAGGGGAGACCCAGTACTTC.

This clone was detected a few times. The V call is TRBV19, the J call TRBJ1-5; TRBD1 matches at 8 bases. The germline V gene has CDR1 LNHDA and CDR2 SQIVND (reference sequence). J lost 6 bases, V lost 2 bases, and 9 bases had no gene match. CDR3 length: 16 residues. The CDR3 region has the DNA TGTGCCAGTAGTATAATGGGCAGGGGGCGGTCTCAGCCCCAGCATTTT. Its translation is CASSIMGRGRSQPQHF.

The rearrangement joins TRBV27 to TRBJ2-2; perhaps D is TRBD1 or TRBD2 (6 bases each). The CDR3 sequence is 15 residues long. V was trimmed by 6 bases and J by 0 bases, leaving 11 bases between them. Germline V lookup: CDR1 MNHEY, CDR2 SMNVEV (reference sequence). In DNA, the CDR3 is TGTGCCAGCAGGGGGCGGGACACGAACACCGGGGAGCTGTTTTTT. Amino acids: CASRGRDTNTGELFF.

J is TRBJ2-2 and V is TRBV3-1 (or the pseudogene TRBV3-2), with D unresolved. Germline CDR1 and CDR2: LGHDT and YNNKEL (reference sequence). The CDR3 sequence is 16 residues long. Trimming removed 5 bases at V and 5 bases at J, with 18 bases between. The CDR3 loop reads CASSTQSSGLTGELFF. CDR3 nucleotide sequence: TGTGCCAGCAGCACTCAGTCTTCAGGCTTGACCGGGGAGCTGTTTTTT.

The chain combines TRBV3-1 (or the pseudogene TRBV3-2) with TRBJ1-6; weak D call: TRBD1 (6 bases). Trimming took off 0 bases at V and 9 bases at J, with 18 bases between the two ends. CDR1 and CDR2 from the germline V gene are LGHDT and YNNKEL (reference sequence). The CDR3 spans 17 residues. The CDR3 coding sequence is TGTGCCAGCAGCCAAGAGTTCCGATCGAGGACAGCTTCACCCCTCCACTTT. Translated: CASSQEFRSRTASPLHF.

The chain employs TRBV19 and TRBJ1-1; TRBD1 matches 8 bases. CDR1 is LNHDA and CDR2 is SQIVND in the germline V gene (reference sequence). V was clipped by 4 bases and J by 1 base; unmatched bases: 5. CDR3 size: 15 residues. For the CDR3, the DNA is TGTGCCAGTAGTACAACGACAGGGGCGAACACTGAAGCTTTCTTT. Protein product: CASSTTTGANTEAFF.

The CDR3: CAISGSGGADYEQYF. The CDR3 nucleotides are TGTGCCATCAGTGGGAGCGGGGGGGCCGACTACGAGCAGTACTTC. The chain has TRBV10-3 and TRBJ2-7, with 10 nucleotides matching TRBD2. The germline V gene has CDR1 ENHRY and CDR2 SYGVKD. Trimming took 4 bases from V and 3 from J; bases not matched to a gene: 6. The CDR3 extends over 15 amino acids.